The 28 T cell receptor beta chains below come from one sample, sequenced in a study of beta chain features in type 1 diabetes. Of the isolated RNA, all was reverse transcribed, and so the sequenced material was expressed TCRB transcripts. Assay used: immunoSEQ multiplex PCR; TCRdb lists only in-frame clones, some missing. The data contain hundreds of thousands of clones, roughly a sixth of them seen just once; the ten biggest clones take up about 0.02%. The sample was naive CD4+ T cells from blood. Source of these receptors: a woman between 18 and 29 years old in good health.

The chain combines TRBV7-2 with TRBJ2-7, with D possibly TRBD2 on 6 matching bases. Germline lookup yields CDR1 SGHTA and CDR2 FQGNSA. V was trimmed by 5 bases and J by 10 bases, leaving 21 bases between them. This CDR3 comprises 14 residues. Here the CDR3 reads CASSPWTDYPLQYF. The CDR3 nucleotides are TGTGCCAGCAGCCCCTGGACGGACTACCCCTTACAGTACTTC.

This clone was detected only a few times. The rearrangement links TRBV27 to TRBJ2-3, with TRBD2 matching over 12 bases. V was pared by 8 bases and J by 1 base, with 4 bases of the junction left unmatched. The germline gives CDR1 MNHEY, CDR2 SMNVEV (reference sequence). This CDR3 has 15 residues. The CDR3 loop is CASQGLAGRTDTQYF. The CDR3 DNA sequence: TGTGCCAGCCAGGGACTAGCGGGTCGCACAGATACGCAGTATTTT.

The chain employs TRBV5-8 and TRBJ1-5, with D perhaps TRBD1 (6 bases). CDR1 is SGHTS, CDR2 YDEGEE, per germline. With 4 bases removed from V and 9 bases from J, the gap between germline ends came to 20 bases. The CDR3 totals 15 residues. The CDR3 spells CASSQDSRALWPQHF. In DNA, the CDR3 is TGTGCCAGCAGCCAGGACAGCCGGGCCCTGTGGCCCCAGCATTTT.

The V and J genes are TRBV5-6 and TRBJ2-2; 9 bases are shared with TRBD2. Unmatched junction bases numbered 15, after V lost 4 bases and J lost 2 bases. The CDR3 extends over 19 amino acids. The V gene's germline CDR1 is SGHDT and CDR2 YYEEEE. The CDR3 here is CASSLTYPFSGRNTGELFF. CDR3 nucleotides: TGTGCCAGCAGCCTGACATACCCGTTTAGCGGGAGAAACACCGGGGAGCTGTTTTTT.

The chain links TRBV7-2 to TRBJ2-1; 8 nucleotides match TRBD2. With 4 bases clipped from V and 6 bases from J, the junction kept 5 bases outside the gene matches. The CDR3 is made up of 14 amino acids. Germline V lookup: CDR1 SGHTA, CDR2 FQGNSA. The CDR3 coding sequence is TGTGCCAGCAGCTCCCGGACTAGCAGCAATGAGCAGTTCTTC. Encoded protein: CASSSRTSSNEQFF.

This clone was counted between two and nine times. The chain combines TRBV18 with TRBJ2-7; D might be TRBD2 (5 bases). Trimming removed 4 bases from V and 4 bases from J, with 17 bases in between. Germline V lookup: CDR1 KGHSH, CDR2 LQKENI. This CDR3 has 15 amino acids. This chain's CDR3 is CASSLTLGNTYEQYF. The CDR3 DNA sequence: TGTGCCAGCTCACTTACCCTCGGGAATACTTACGAGCAGTACTTC.

In its sample, this clone was seen a few times. The chain is built from TRBV5-8 and TRBJ2-3; D unresolved. CDR3 size: 14 residues. Germline V gene sequence: CDR1 SGHTS, CDR2 YDEGEE. The ends were cut back, 1 base at V and 2 bases at J, with 8 bases in the middle. The CDR3 region is CASSLMGFTDTQYF. The CDR3 DNA is TGTGCCAGCAGCTTGATGGGTTTCACAGATACGCAGTATTTT.

This clone was counted a single time. V is TRBV11-2 and J is TRBJ2-5; D uncertain. Trimming cost V 1 base and J 2 bases, with 11 bases left between them. The germline V gene encodes CDR1 SGHAT and CDR2 FQNNGV. The CDR3 length is 15 residues. Here the CDR3 reads CASSLGLTRQETQYF. For the CDR3, the DNA is TGTGCCAGCAGCTTAGGATTGACAAGACAAGAGACCCAGTACTTC.

About this clone: Other DNA sequences in the same sample also yield this CDR3. The chain employs TRBV19 and TRBJ2-6, with TRBD1 as a possible D gene (6 bases). The CDR3 spans 14 residues. Germline V gives CDR1 LNHDA, CDR2 SQIVND (reference sequence). V dropped 5 bases and J dropped 3 bases, with 8 bases sitting between them. CDR3 in amino acids: CASSSGVGANVLTF. The CDR3 nucleotides are TGTGCCAGTAGTTCAGGGGTTGGGGCCAACGTCCTGACTTTC.

This clone appeared a few times. The chain couples TRBV7-9 to TRBJ2-1, with 10 bases lining up with TRBD2. Trimming took 4 bases from V and 8 from J; bases not matched to a gene: 5. The CDR3 sequence is 14 residues long. CDR1 is SEHNR and CDR2 is FQNEAQ in the germline V gene (reference sequence). The CDR3 protein is CASSWIGTSDEQFF. Written as DNA, the CDR3 is TGTGCCAGCAGCTGGATAGGGACTAGCGATGAGCAGTTCTTC.

In this sample, this clone turned up a few times. The chain links TRBV21-1 to TRBJ2-1; the DNA was not compared with TRBD2, the D call given in the table. TRBV21-1 is assigned pseudogene status. CDR3 length: 16 amino acids. CDR3 bases: TGTGCCAGCAGCAAATCCGAGGGACTAGCGGCTCGCGAGCAGTTCTTC. Amino acids: CASSKSEGLAAREQFF.

The genes are TRBV5-1 and TRBJ2-7, with a possible D match to TRBD2 (5 bases). V was trimmed by 5 bases and J by 6 bases, leaving 15 bases between them. CDR1 is SGHRS and CDR2 is YFSETQ in the germline V gene. The CDR3 runs 13 residues. The CDR3 spells CASREPGGGEQYF. The CDR3 DNA sequence: TGCGCCAGCAGGGAGCCAGGCGGAGGCGAGCAGTACTTC. Full variable domain (rest looked up from reference TRBV5-1 and TRBJ2-7): KAGVTQTPRYLIKTRGQQVTLSCSPISGHRSVSWYQQTPGQGLQFLFEYFSETQRNKGNFPGRFSGRQFSNSRSEMNVSTLELGDSALYLCASREPGGGEQYFGPGTRLTVT.

This clone was observed a handful of times. The chain links TRBV7-2 to TRBJ2-1; 12 positions match TRBD2. Trimming at V came to 3 bases and at J to 11 bases, leaving 5 bases not matched to a gene. Per the germline V gene, CDR1 is SGHTA and CDR2 is FQGNSA. The CDR3 is made up of 14 amino acids. The DNA of the CDR3 is TGTGCCAGCAGCTTGACTAGCGGGAGCTTTCAGCAGTTCTTC. Its protein product is CASSLTSGSFQQFF.

In nucleotides, the CDR3 is TGTGCCAGTAGTCACAGGGCAAGCTACACCTATGGCTACACCTTC. Translating it yields CASSHRASYTYGYTF. The V call is TRBV19, the J call TRBJ1-2; maybe TRBD1 (6 bases). The CDR3 extends over 15 amino acids. V gave up 5 bases and J gave up 4 bases, with 17 bases separating them. Germline V CDR1 and CDR2: LNHDA, SQIVND (reference sequence).

V usage is TRBV7-2 and J usage is TRBJ1-2; D is unresolved. This CDR3 is 14 amino acids long. The V gene lost 1 base and the J gene lost 8 bases, with 14 bases spanning the gap. Germline-derived CDR1 and CDR2 are SGHTA and FQGNSA. The CDR3 nucleotides read TGTGCCAGCAGCTTAGAGTCGTTGGGTTGGGGCTACACCTTC. This encodes CASSLESLGWGYTF.

The sample holds a few counts of this clone. J is TRBJ1-1 and V is TRBV7-2, with D hard to call. The CDR3 totals 15 residues. The germline gives CDR1 SGHTA, CDR2 FQGNSA. Between the trimmed V and J ends, which lost 8 bases and 4 bases, there was a span of 20 bases. The CDR3 coding sequence is TGTGCCAGCGCTATTTGGATGGGGATGACCACTGAAGCTTTCTTT. It encodes CASAIWMGMTTEAFF.

Ten or more counts support this clone. The J gene is TRBJ2-7, the V gene TRBV21-1; the table calls TRBD1, which could not be checked here. TRBV21-1 is described as a pseudogene. There are 14 residues in the CDR3. The CDR3 sequence is CASSKGDTGYEQYF. The CDR3 coding sequence is TGTGCCAGCAGCAAAGGGGACACCGGGTACGAGCAGTACTTC.

This clone has just a few counts. The chain carries TRBV25-1 and TRBJ1-5; D gene unclear. The CDR3 is 15 residues long. Germline CDR1 MGHDK, CDR2 SYGVNS. V dropped 3 bases and J dropped 2 bases, with 11 bases sitting between them. CDR3 protein: CASSEGGVGNQPQHF. CDR3 DNA: TGTGCCAGCAGTGAGGGAGGTGTTGGCAATCAGCCCCAGCATTTT.

In DNA, the CDR3 is TGTGCCAGCAGTTTAGCACCGAACCCCACCTACGAGCAGTACTTC. Its translation is CASSLAPNPTYEQYF. The gene calls are TRBV5-4 and TRBJ2-7, with D hard to call. V shed 5 bases and J shed 2 bases, with 17 bases lying between them. The length of the CDR3 is 15 residues. Looked up from germline, CDR1 is SGHNT and CDR2 is YYREEE (reference sequence).

The chain has TRBV5-1 and TRBJ1-1; D not resolved. Germline CDR1 SGHRS, CDR2 YFSETQ. The CDR3 spans 13 residues. V was trimmed by 4 bases and J by 0 bases, leaving 7 bases between them. The DNA for the CDR3 is TGCGCCAGCAGCGGGCAGATGAACACTGAAGCTTTCTTT. Translated, it gives CASSGQMNTEAFF.

The V call is TRBV18, the J call TRBJ1-1; D is unclear. This CDR3 is 12 amino acids long. The V and J ends lost 1 base and 8 bases respectively, with 8 bases between them. Germline loops: CDR1 KGHSH, CDR2 LQKENI. In nucleotides, the CDR3 is TGTGCCAGCTCACCACGGAATTTAGAAGCTTTCTTT. Its translation is CASSPRNLEAFF.

This clone was seen more than once but under ten times. V gene TRBV7-9 combines with J gene TRBJ2-3; 12 bases agree with TRBD2. The CDR3 extends over 16 amino acids. V lost 5 bases, J lost 3 bases, and 6 bases stayed unmatched. Germline V lookup: CDR1 SEHNR, CDR2 FQNEAQ (reference sequence). The CDR3 sequence is CASSRTSGIVTDTQYF. In nucleotides, the CDR3 is TGTGCCAGCAGCCGGACTAGCGGGATTGTGACAGATACGCAGTATTTT.

On this clone itself: This sample also contains other DNA sequences that code for the same CDR3. This rearrangement joins TRBV6-6 to TRBJ2-7; D is undetermined. The CDR3 sequence is 15 residues long. V lost 2 bases to trimming and J lost 0 bases, with 11 bases between them. In germline, CDR1 is MNHNY, CDR2 SVGAGI (reference sequence). For the CDR3, the DNA is TGTGCCAGCAGTTACAGTGGGCTTAGCTCCTACGAGCAGTACTTC. It specifies CASSYSGLSSYEQYF.

The chain couples TRBV11-2 to TRBJ2-2; D is possibly TRBD2 (6 bases). Looked up from germline, CDR1 is SGHAT and CDR2 is FQNNGV. The CDR3 is made up of 14 amino acids. V was cut by 5 bases and J by 3 bases, with 10 bases left in between. The chain's CDR3 is CASSGGLHTGELFF. CDR3 coding DNA: TGTGCCAGCAGCGGGGGACTTCACACCGGGGAGCTGTTTTTT.

V is TRBV5-4 and J is TRBJ2-1; 9 nucleotides align to TRBD2. Germline CDR1 is SGHNT and CDR2 is YYREEE (reference sequence). Trimming removed 3 bases from V and 5 bases from J; junction bases left unmatched: 6. The CDR3 is made up of 15 amino acids. CDR3 DNA sequence: TGTGCCAGCAGCTCAGTAACTAGCGGGCACAATGAGCAGTTCTTC. It is translated as CASSSVTSGHNEQFF.

V and J are TRBV10-3 and TRBJ1-3; D is undetermined. The CDR3 runs to 17 residues. Germline CDR1 and CDR2: ENHRY and SYGVKD. V was clipped by 0 bases and J by 0 bases, with 12 bases between them. The CDR3 loop is CAISESELADSGNTIYF. The CDR3 bases are TGTGCCATCAGTGAGTCGGAGTTAGCGGACTCTGGAAACACCATATATTTT.

V is TRBV18 and J is TRBJ2-1; 9 nucleotides agree with TRBD2. The length of the CDR3 is 16 residues. Per the germline V gene, CDR1 is KGHSH and CDR2 is LQKENI. Trimming removed 3 bases from V and 2 bases from J; junction bases left unmatched: 5. The DNA for the CDR3 is TGTGCCAGCTCACCTCGACTAGCGGCTACCTACAATGAGCAGTTCTTC. Protein: CASSPRLAATYNEQFF.

This clone was counted many times. CDR3 loop: CASSERNEKLFF. For the CDR3, the DNA is TGTGCCAGCAGTGAACGGAATGAAAAACTGTTTTTT. The V gene is TRBV2, the J gene TRBJ1-4; D ambiguous. V was pared by 2 bases and J by 5 bases, with 3 bases between. The CDR3 covers 12 residues. Germline-derived CDR1 and CDR2 are SNHLY and FYNNEI. The whole variable domain, remainder taken from reference TRBV2 and TRBJ1-4, is EPEVTQTPSHQVTQMGQEVILRCVPISNHLYFYWYRQILGQKVEFLVSFYNNEISEKSEIFDDQFSVERPDGSNFTLKIRSTKLEDSAMYFCASSERNEKLFFGSGTQLSVL.